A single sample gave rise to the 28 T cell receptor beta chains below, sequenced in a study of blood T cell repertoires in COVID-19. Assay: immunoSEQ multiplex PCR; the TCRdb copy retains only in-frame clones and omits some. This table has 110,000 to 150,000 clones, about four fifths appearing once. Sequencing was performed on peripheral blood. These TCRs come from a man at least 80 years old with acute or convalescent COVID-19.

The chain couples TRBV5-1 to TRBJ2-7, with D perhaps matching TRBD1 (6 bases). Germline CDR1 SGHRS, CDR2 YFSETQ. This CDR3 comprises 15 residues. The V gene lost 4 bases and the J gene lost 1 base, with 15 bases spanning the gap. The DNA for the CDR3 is TGCGCCAGCAGCCCCCTCCGGGACAAATCCTACGAGCAGTACTTC. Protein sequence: CASSPLRDKSYEQYF.

The CDR3 loop is CASTLLGGTEAFF. As DNA, the CDR3 is TGTGCCAGTACCCTTTTGGGGGGCACTGAAGCTTTCTTT. The chain carries TRBV19 and TRBJ1-1; possible D gene TRBD1, 5 bases. The V end lost 7 bases, the J end lost 4 bases, and 13 bases lay between the germline ends. Germline CDR1 reads LNHDA; CDR2 reads SQIVND (reference sequence). The length of the CDR3 is 13 residues.

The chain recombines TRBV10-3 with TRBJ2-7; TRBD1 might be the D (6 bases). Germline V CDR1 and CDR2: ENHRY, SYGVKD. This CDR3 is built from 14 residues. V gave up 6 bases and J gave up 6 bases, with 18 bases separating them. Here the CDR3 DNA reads TGTGCCATCAGCATGACAGGCGGCGCGGGCGAGCAGTACTTC. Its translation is CAISMTGGAGEQYF.

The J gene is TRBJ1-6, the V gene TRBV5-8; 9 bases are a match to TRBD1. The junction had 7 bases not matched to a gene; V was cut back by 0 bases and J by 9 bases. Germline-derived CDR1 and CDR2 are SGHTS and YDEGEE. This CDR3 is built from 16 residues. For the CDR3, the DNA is TGTGCCAGCAGCTTGGGATTACAGGGGGCTGGTTCACCCCTCCACTTT. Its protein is CASSLGLQGAGSPLHF.

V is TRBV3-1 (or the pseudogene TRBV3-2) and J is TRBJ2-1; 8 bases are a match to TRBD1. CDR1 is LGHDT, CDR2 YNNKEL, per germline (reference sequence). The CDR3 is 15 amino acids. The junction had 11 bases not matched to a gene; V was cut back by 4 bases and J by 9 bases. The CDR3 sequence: CASSPTTGTGGEQFF. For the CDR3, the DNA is TGTGCCAGCAGCCCCACCACAGGGACAGGCGGTGAGCAGTTCTTC.

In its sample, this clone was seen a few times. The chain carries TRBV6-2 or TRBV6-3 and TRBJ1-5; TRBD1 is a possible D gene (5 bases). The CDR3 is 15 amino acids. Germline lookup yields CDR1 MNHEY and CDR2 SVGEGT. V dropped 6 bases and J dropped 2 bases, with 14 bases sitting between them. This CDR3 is CASSSGGVGNQPQHF. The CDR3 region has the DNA TGTGCCAGCAGCTCCGGAGGGGTCGGCAATCAGCCCCAGCATTTT.

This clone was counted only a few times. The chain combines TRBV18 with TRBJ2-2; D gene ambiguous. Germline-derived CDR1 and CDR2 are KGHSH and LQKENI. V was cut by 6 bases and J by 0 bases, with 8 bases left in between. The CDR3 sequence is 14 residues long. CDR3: CASSPTANTGELFF. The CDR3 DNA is TGTGCCAGCTCGCCCACAGCGAACACCGGGGAGCTGTTTTTT. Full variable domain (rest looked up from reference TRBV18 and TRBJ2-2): NAGVMQNPRHLVRRRGQEARLRCSPMKGHSHVYWYRQLPEEGLKFMVYLQKENIIDESGMPKERFSAEFPKEGPSILRIQQVVRGDSAAYFCASSPTANTGELFFGEGSRLTVL.

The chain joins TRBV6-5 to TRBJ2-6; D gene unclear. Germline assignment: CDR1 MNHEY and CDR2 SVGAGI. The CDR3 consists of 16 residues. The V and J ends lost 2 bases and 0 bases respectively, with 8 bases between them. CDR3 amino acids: CASSYPDISGANVLTF. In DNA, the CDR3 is TGTGCCAGCAGTTACCCCGACATCTCTGGGGCCAACGTCCTGACTTTC.

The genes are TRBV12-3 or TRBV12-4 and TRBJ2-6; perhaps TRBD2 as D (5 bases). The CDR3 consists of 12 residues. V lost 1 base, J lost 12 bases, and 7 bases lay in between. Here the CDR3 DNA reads TGTGCCAGCAGTTTAGGAGAGGGCGTCCTGACTTTC. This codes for CASSLGEGVLTF.

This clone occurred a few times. The CDR3, as DNA: TGTGCCTGGTTAGACAGGGTCGCTTACGAGCAGTACTTC. Amino acids: CAWLDRVAYEQYF. This chain connects TRBV30 to TRBJ2-7, with 7 bases matching TRBD1. The CDR3 contains 13 residues. The germline V gene encodes CDR1 GTSNPN and CDR2 SVGIG (reference sequence). With V trimmed by 5 bases and J by 4 bases, 8 bases remained unmatched.

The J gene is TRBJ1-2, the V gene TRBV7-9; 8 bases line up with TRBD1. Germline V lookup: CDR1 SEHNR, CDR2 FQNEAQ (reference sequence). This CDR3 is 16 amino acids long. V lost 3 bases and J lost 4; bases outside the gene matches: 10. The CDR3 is CASSFYRTGSSYGYTF. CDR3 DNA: TGTGCCAGCAGCTTCTACCGGACAGGGTCTAGCTATGGCTACACCTTC.

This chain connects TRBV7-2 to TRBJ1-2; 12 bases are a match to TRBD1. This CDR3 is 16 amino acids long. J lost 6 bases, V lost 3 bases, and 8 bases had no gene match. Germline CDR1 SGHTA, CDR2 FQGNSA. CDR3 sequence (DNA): TGTGCCAGCAGCTTTATCCGGGACAGGGGGCGCGATGGCTACACCTTC. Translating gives CASSFIRDRGRDGYTF.

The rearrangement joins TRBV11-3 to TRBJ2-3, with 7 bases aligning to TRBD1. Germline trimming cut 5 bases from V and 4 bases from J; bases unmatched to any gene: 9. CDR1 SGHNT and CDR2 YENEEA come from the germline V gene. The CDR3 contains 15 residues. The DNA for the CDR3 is TGTGCCAGCAGCCGACAGGGCCAGGGCTCAGATACGCAGTATTTT. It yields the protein CASSRQGQGSDTQYF.

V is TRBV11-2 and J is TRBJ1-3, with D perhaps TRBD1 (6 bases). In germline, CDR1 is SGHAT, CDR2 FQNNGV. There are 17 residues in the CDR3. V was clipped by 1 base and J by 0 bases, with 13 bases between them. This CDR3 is CASSLVSGTISGNTIYF. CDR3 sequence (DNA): TGTGCCAGCAGCTTAGTGTCAGGGACAATCTCTGGAAACACCATATATTTT.

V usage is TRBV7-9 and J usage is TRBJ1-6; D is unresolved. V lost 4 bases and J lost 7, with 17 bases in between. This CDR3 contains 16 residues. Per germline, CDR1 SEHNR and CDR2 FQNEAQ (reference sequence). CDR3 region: CASSYESPAGNSPLHF. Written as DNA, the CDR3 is TGTGCCAGCAGCTACGAGAGCCCCGCGGGGAATTCACCCCTCCACTTT. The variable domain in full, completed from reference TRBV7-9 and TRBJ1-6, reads DTGVSQNPRHKITKRGQNVTFRCDPISEHNRLYWYRQTLGQGPEFLTYFQNEAQLEKSRLLSDRFSAERPKGSFSTLEIQRTEQGDSAMYLCASSYESPAGNSPLHFGNGTRLTVT.

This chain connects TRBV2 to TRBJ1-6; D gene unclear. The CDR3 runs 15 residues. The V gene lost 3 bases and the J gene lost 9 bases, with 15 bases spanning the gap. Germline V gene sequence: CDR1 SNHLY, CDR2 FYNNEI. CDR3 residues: CASSDRGVGSSPLHF. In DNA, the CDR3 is TGTGCCAGCAGTGACAGAGGTGTAGGTAGTTCACCCCTCCACTTT.

The CDR3 loop is CASSANAGKETQYF. CDR3 in DNA: TGTGCCAGCAGCGCAAACGCAGGAAAAGAGACCCAGTACTTC. V and J are TRBV9 and TRBJ2-5; D gene uncertain. The CDR3 has 14 residues. Germline assignment: CDR1 SGDLS and CDR2 YYNGEE. V lost 3 bases and J 3 bases, leaving 12 bases between the germline ends.

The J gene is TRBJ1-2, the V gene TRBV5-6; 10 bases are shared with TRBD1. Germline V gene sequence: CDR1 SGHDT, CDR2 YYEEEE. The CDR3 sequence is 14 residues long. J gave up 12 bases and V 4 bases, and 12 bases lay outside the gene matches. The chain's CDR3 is CASSPGQGQRGNTF. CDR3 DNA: TGTGCCAGCAGCCCGGGACAGGGGCAGAGGGGGAACACCTTC.

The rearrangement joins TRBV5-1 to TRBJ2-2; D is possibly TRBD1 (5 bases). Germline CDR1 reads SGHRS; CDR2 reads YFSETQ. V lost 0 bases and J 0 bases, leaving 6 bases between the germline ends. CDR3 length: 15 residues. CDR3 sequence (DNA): TGCGCCAGCAGCTTGGCGACAGCGAACACCGGGGAGCTGTTTTTT. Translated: CASSLATANTGELFF.

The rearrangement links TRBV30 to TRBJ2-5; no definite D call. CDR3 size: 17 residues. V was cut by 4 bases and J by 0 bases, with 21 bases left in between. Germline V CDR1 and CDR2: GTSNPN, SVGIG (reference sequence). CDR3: CAWTTGTGSPYQETQYF. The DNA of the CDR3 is TGTGCCTGGACCACTGGAACCGGGTCCCCGTACCAAGAGACCCAGTACTTC. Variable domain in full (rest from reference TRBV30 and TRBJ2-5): SQTIHQWPATLVQPVGSPLSLECTVEGTSNPNLYWYRQAAGRGLQLLFYSVGIGQISSEVPQNLSASRPQDRQFILSSKKLLLSDSGFYLCAWTTGTGSPYQETQYFGPGTRLLVL.

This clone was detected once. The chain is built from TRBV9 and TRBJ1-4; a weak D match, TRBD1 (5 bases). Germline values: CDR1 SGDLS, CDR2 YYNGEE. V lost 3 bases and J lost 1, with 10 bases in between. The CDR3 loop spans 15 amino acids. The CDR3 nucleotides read TGTGCCAGCAGCGCAACAGGAAAAACTAATGAAAAACTGTTTTTT. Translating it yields CASSATGKTNEKLFF.

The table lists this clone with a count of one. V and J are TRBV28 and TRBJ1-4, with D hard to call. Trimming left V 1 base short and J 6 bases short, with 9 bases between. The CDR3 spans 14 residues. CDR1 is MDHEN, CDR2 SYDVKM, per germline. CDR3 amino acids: CASSLLGVDEKLFF. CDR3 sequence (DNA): TGTGCCAGCAGTTTATTGGGAGTTGATGAAAAACTGTTTTTT.

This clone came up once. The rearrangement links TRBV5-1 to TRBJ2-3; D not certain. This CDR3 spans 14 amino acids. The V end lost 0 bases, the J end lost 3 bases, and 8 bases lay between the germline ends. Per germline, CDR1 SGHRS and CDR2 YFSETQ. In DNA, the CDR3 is TGCGCCAGCAGCTTGGGTTCGGTTACAGATACGCAGTATTTT. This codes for CASSLGSVTDTQYF.

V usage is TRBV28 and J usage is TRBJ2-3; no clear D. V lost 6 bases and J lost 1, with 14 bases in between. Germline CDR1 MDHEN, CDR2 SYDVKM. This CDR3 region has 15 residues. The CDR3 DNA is TGTGCCAGCAGCCCCGGTGGGCCGGGCACAGATACGCAGTATTTT. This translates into CASSPGGPGTDTQYF.

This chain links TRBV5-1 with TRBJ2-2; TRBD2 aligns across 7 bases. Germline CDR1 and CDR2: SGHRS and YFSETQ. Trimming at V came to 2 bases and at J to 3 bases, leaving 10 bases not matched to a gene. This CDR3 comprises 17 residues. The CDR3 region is CASSLGIFRGDTGELFF. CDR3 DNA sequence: TGCGCCAGCAGCTTAGGGATCTTTCGGGGGGACACCGGGGAGCTGTTTTTT.

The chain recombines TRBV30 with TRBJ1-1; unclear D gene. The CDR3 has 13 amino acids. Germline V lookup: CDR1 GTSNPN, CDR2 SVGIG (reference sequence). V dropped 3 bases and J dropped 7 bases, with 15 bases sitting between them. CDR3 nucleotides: TGTGCCTGGAGACGTGGTCCCGAGGGTGAAGCTTTCTTT. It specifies CAWRRGPEGEAFF.

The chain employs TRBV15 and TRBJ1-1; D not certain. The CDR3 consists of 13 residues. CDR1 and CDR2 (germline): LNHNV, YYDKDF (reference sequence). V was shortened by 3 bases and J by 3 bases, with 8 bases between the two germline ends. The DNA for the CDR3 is TGTGCCACCAGCAGGACGGAGCACACTGAAGCTTTCTTT. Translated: CATSRTEHTEAFF.

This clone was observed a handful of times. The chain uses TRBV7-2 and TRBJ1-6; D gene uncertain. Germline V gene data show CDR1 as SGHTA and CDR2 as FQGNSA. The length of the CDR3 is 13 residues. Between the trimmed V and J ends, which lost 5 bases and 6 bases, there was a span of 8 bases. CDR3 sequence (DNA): TGTGCCAGCAGCCCCGGTGGTAATTCACCCCTCCACTTT. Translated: CASSPGGNSPLHF.